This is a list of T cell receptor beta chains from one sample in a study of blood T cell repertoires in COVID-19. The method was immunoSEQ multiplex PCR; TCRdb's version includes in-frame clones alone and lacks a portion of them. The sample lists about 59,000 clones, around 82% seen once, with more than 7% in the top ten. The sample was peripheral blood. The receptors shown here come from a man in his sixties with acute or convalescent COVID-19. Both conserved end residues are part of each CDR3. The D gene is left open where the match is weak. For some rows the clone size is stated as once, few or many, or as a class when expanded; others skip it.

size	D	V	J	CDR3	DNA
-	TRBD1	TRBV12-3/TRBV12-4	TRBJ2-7	CASSRDRGHEQYF	TGTGCCAGCAGTAGGGACAGGGGTCACGAGCAGTACTTC
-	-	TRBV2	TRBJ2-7	CASRDDPGVHEQYF	TGTGCCAGCAGGGACGACCCAGGGGTTCACGAGCAGTACTTC
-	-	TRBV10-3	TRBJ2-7	CAISRPQGYEQYF	TGTGCCATCAGCCGCCCCCAGGGCTACGAGCAGTACTTC
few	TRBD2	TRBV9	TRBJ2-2	CASSPGTSGITGELFF	TGTGCCAGCAGCCCCGGGACTAGCGGGATTACCGGGGAGCTGTTTTTT
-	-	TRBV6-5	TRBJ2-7	CASSYSLVGSYEQYF	TGTGCCAGCAGTTACTCTCTGGTCGGTTCCTACGAGCAGTACTTC
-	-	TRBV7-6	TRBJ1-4	CASSSGVATNEKLFF	TGTGCCAGCAGCTCGGGTGTTGCAACTAATGAAAAACTGTTTTTT
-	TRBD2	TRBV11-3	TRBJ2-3	CASSAGTSVTDTQYF	TGTGCCAGCAGCGCAGGGACTAGCGTGACAGATACGCAGTATTTT
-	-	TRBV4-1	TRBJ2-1	CASSQPRNRVHEQFF	TGCGCCAGCAGCCAACCTAGGAATCGGGTGCATGAGCAGTTCTTC
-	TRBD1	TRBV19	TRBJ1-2	CASTLAGTGGASGGYTF	TGTGCCAGTACCCTGGCCGGGACAGGGGGCGCCTCGGGCGGCTACACCTTC
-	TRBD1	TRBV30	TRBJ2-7	CAWSQDRGSEQYF	TGTGCCTGGAGCCAGGACAGGGGAAGCGAGCAGTACTTC
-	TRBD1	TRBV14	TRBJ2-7	CASSQYGTGYRGEQYF	TGTGCCAGCAGCCAGTACGGGACAGGGTACCGGGGCGAGCAGTACTTC
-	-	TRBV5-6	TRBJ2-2	CASGTPNTGELFF	TGTGCCAGCGGGACACCGAACACCGGGGAGCTGTTTTTT
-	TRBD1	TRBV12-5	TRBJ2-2	CASGFGTANTGELFF	TGTGCTAGTGGTTTCGGGACAGCGAACACCGGGGAGCTGTTTTTT
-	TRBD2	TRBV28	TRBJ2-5	CASSSTLGRGLETQYF	TGTGCCAGCAGTAGCACCCTCGGGAGGGGACTGGAGACCCAGTACTTC
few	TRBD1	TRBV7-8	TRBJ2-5	CASSHGQGLPVETQYF	TGTGCCAGCAGCCACGGACAGGGGTTACCAGTTGAGACCCAGTACTTC
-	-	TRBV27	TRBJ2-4	CASGVLAKNIQYF	TGTGCCTCGGGAGTGTTAGCCAAAAACATTCAGTACTTC
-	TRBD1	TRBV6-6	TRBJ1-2	CASSYPGTAYGYTF	TGTGCCAGCAGTTACCCCGGGACAGCCTATGGCTACACCTTC
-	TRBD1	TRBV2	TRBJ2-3	CASSERQGGTVTDTQYF	TGTGCCAGCAGTGAAAGACAGGGCGGAACCGTCACAGATACGCAGTATTTT
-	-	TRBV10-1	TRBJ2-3	CASSSGFPRTDTQYF	TGCGCCAGCAGTTCAGGTTTTCCACGCACAGATACGCAGTATTTT
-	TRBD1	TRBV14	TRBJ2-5	CASSHHTGTGGQETQYF	TGTGCCAGCAGCCATCATACCGGGACAGGGGGCCAAGAGACCCAGTACTTC
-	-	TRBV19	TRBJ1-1	CASRPLTGYEAFF	TGTGCCAGTAGGCCCCTCACAGGGTATGAGGCTTTCTTT
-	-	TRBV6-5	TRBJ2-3	CASRIRRSTDTQYF	TGTGCCAGCAGGATACGGAGAAGCACAGATACGCAGTATTTT
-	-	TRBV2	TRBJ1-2	CASSDRAGGYTF	TGTGCCAGCAGTGACAGGGCCGGGGGCTACACCTTC
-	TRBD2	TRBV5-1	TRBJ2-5	CASTRASGIEETQYF	TGCGCCAGCACTCGGGCTAGCGGGATTGAAGAGACCCAGTACTTC
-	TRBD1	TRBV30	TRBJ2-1	CAWSGQGVMFF	TGTGCCTGGAGTGGACAGGGGGTTATGTTCTTC
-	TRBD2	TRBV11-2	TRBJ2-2	CASSPSGGGTGELFF	TGTGCCAGCAGCCCTAGCGGGGGAGGCACCGGGGAGCTGTTTTTT
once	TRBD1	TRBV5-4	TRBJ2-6	CASSWMGQGLLTF	TGTGCCAGCAGCTGGATGGGACAGGGGCTCCTGACTTTC
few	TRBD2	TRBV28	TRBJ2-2	CASSSPVGGGQNTGELFF	TGTGCCAGCAGTTCACCCGTCGGGGGGGGGCAAAACACCGGGGAGCTGTTTTTT
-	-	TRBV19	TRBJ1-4	CASSMAGIEKLFF	TGTGCCAGTAGTATGGCGGGTATTGAAAAACTGTTTTTT
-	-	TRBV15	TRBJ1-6	CATSRDPRGYNSPLHF	TGTGCCACCAGCAGAGATCCGAGAGGGTATAATTCACCCCTCCACTTT
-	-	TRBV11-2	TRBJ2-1	CASSLAPGGGRNEQFF	TGTGCCAGCAGCTTAGCTCCTGGGGGGGGCCGTAATGAGCAGTTCTTC
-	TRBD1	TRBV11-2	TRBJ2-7	CASSSGQGAEQYF	TGTGCCAGCAGCTCCGGACAGGGAGCCGAGCAGTACTTC
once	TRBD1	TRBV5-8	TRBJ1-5	CASSRGQANQPQHF	TGTGCCAGCAGCAGAGGACAGGCCAATCAGCCCCAGCATTTT
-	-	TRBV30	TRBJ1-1	CAWRGLGQLLAEAFF	TGTGCCTGGAGGGGCCTCGGACAGTTATTGGCTGAAGCTTTCTTT
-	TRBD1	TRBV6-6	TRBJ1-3	CASSPGDTGVRGNTIYF	TGTGCCAGCAGTCCCGGAGACACAGGGGTGCGAGGAAACACCATATATTTT
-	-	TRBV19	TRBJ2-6	CASSDRFLSGANVLTF	TGTGCCAGTAGCGACAGGTTTCTCTCTGGGGCCAACGTCCTGACTTTC
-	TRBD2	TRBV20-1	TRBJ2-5	CSASGASGGGQETQYF	TGCAGTGCTAGTGGGGCTAGCGGGGGAGGACAAGAGACCCAGTACTTC
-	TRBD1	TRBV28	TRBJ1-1	CASSLSGGSAEAFF	TGTGCCAGCAGTTTATCAGGGGGCAGTGCTGAAGCTTTCTTT
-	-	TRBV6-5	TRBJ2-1	CASVEGNEQFF	TGTGCCAGCGTTGAGGGCAATGAGCAGTTCTTC
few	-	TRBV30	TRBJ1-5	CAWSVSGPGQPQHF	TGTGCCTGGAGTGTATCAGGGCCAGGACAGCCCCAGCATTTT
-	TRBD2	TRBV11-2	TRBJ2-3	CASSLLAGGTDTQYF	TGTGCCAGCAGCCTACTAGCGGGGGGCACAGATACGCAGTATTTT